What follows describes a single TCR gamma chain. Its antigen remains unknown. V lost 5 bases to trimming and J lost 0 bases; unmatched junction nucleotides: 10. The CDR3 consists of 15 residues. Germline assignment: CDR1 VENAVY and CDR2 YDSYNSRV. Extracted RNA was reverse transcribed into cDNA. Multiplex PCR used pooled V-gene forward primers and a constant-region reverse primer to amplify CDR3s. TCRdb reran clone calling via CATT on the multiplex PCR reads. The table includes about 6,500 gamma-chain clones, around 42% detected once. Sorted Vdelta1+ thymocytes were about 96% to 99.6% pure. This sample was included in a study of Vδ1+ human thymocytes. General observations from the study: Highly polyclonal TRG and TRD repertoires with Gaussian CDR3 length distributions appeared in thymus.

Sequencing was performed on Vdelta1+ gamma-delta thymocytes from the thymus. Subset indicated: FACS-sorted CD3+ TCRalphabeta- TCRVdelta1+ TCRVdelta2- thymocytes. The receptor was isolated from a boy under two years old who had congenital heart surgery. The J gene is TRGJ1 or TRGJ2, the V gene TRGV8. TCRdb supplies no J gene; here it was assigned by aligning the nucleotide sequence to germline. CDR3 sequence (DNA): TGTGCCACCTGGGGCCTGCAATCGAATTATTATAAGAAACTCTTT. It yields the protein CATWGLQSNYYKKLF.